This is a list of T cell receptor beta chains from one sample in a study of shared clonotypes between healthy human individuals. Assay used: immunoSEQ multiplex PCR; TCRdb lists only in-frame clones, some missing. The sample carries around 2.3 million clones, approximately 94% recorded once. What was sequenced was naive CD4+ T cells sorted from blood. These receptor sequences come from a man between 18 and 29 years old in good health. Both conserved end residues are part of each CDR3. A D gene is named only where the DNA matches it firmly. For some rows the clone size is stated as once, few or many, or as a class when expanded; others skip it.

D gene	J gene	V gene	clone size	CDR3 length	CDR3 protein	CDR3 DNA
TRBD1	TRBJ1-1	TRBV6-5	.	14	CASRSGQMNTEAFF	TGTGCCAGCAGGTCGGGACAGATGAACACTGAAGCTTTCTTT
.	TRBJ2-1	TRBV2	once	18	CASILLGWGESSYNEQFF	TGTGCCAGCATCTTATTGGGGTGGGGGGAGAGCTCCTACAATGAGCAGTTCTTC
.	TRBJ1-4	TRBV14	.	14	CASSQAVYNEKLFF	TGTGCCAGCAGCCAAGCGGTGTATAATGAAAAACTGTTTTTT
.	TRBJ2-3	TRBV6-5	once	13	CASKWLGTDTQYF	TGTGCCAGCAAGTGGCTAGGCACAGATACGCAGTATTTT
TRBD2	TRBJ2-7	TRBV5-4	.	15	CASSLSGLGSHEQYF	TGTGCCAGCAGCTTGTCGGGACTAGGGAGCCACGAGCAGTACTTC
.	TRBJ2-2	TRBV10-3	.	13	CAISGYTNRELFF	TGTGCCATCAGTGGGTACACCAACCGGGAGCTGTTTTTT
.	TRBJ2-6	TRBV5-1	.	15	CASSLEGDGANVLTF	TGCGCCAGCAGCTTGGAGGGGGATGGGGCCAACGTCCTGACTTTC
.	TRBJ1-5	TRBV5-6	.	14	CASSLGRGGQPQHF	TGTGCCAGCAGCTTGGGGCGGGGTGGTCAGCCCCAGCATTTT
TRBD1	TRBJ1-1	TRBV11-1	once	15	CASSSLTGYSTEAFF	TGTGCCAGCAGCTCCCTGACAGGGTACTCCACTGAAGCTTTCTTT
.	TRBJ2-2	TRBV19	.	15	CASSIAPTVTGELFF	TGTGCCAGTAGTATTGCCCCCACAGTCACCGGGGAGCTGTTTTTT